These 20 T cell receptor beta chains were sequenced from one sample in a study of identifying expanded T cells in peripheral blood. Profiled with immunoSEQ multiplex PCR; TCRdb holds only in-frame clones, not every one. The sample lists around 90,000 clones, approximately 88% occurring once. Sequencing was done on a sample of blood. The receptors were sampled from a person aged 18-69 years in good health.

The rearrangement joins TRBV7-3 to TRBJ2-1, with D unclear. The germline V gene has CDR1 SGHTA and CDR2 FQGTGA. This CDR3 is 13 amino acids long. V lost 4 bases and J lost 0, with 4 bases in between. The CDR3 loop is CASSSFSYNEQFF. The CDR3 DNA sequence: TGTGCCAGCAGCTCCTTCTCCTACAATGAGCAGTTCTTC.

The chain uses TRBV28 and TRBJ2-7, with 9 bases aligning to TRBD2. Looked up from germline, CDR1 is MDHEN and CDR2 is SYDVKM. V lost 6 bases to trimming and J lost 2 bases; unmatched junction nucleotides: 8. The CDR3 has 15 amino acids. CDR3 sequence (DNA): TGTGCCAGCAGCCAAGGGCGGGGGGGTGCCTACGAGCAGTACTTC. Its protein is CASSQGRGGAYEQYF.

The V and J genes are TRBV29-1 and TRBJ2-5; unclear D gene. Trimming cost V 3 bases and J 5 bases, with 10 bases left between them. This CDR3 spans 12 amino acids. Looked up from germline, CDR1 is SQVTM and CDR2 is ANQGSEA. CDR3 sequence reads: CSVETGVETQYF. The DNA of the CDR3 is TGCAGCGTTGAGACGGGTGTGGAGACCCAGTACTTC.

The V call is TRBV6-6, the J call TRBJ2-1; 8 bases fit TRBD1. The ends lost 2 bases at V and 6 bases at J; junction bases unmatched: 9. This CDR3 comprises 16 residues. Germline values: CDR1 MNHNY, CDR2 SVGAGI (reference sequence). CDR3 sequence reads: CASSYDRGPGANEQFF. DNA for the CDR3: TGTGCCAGCAGTTACGACAGGGGTCCTGGAGCCAATGAGCAGTTCTTC.

This clone is medium-sized by share. The chain employs TRBV4-3 and TRBJ2-7, with unresolved D. The CDR3 is 16 residues long. Germline V gene data show CDR1 as LGHNA and CDR2 as YSLEER. Trimming shortened V by 0 bases and J by 2 bases, and 14 bases separated the two germline ends. CDR3 region: CASSQEIGDPTYEQYF. The CDR3 DNA reads TGCGCCAGCAGCCAAGAGATTGGAGACCCTACCTACGAGCAGTACTTC.

V is TRBV5-1 and J is TRBJ1-3; maybe TRBD1 (5 bases). CDR1 and CDR2 from the germline V gene are SGHRS and YFSETQ. V dropped 0 bases and J dropped 6 bases, with 10 bases sitting between them. CDR3 length equals 14 residues. The CDR3: CASSLEGEINTIYF. The CDR3 DNA follows: TGCGCCAGCAGCTTGGAAGGGGAGATAAACACCATATATTTT.

This chain joins TRBV6-5 and TRBJ2-3; D gene uncertain. The V gene lost 2 bases and the J gene lost 6 bases, with 12 bases spanning the gap. CDR3 length equals 14 residues. Germline loops: CDR1 MNHEY, CDR2 SVGAGI. CDR3 residues: CASSYESSEDTQYF. DNA for the CDR3: TGTGCCAGCAGTTACGAGAGCTCCGAGGATACGCAGTATTTT.

This chain connects TRBV5-1 to TRBJ2-5; TRBD2 might be the D (5 bases). The CDR3 contains 14 residues. Germline lookup yields CDR1 SGHRS and CDR2 YFSETQ. V was shortened by 4 bases and J by 1 base, with 11 bases between the two germline ends. The CDR3 spells CASSLEAPQETQYF. In nucleotides, the CDR3 is TGCGCCAGCAGCCTGGAGGCGCCCCAAGAGACCCAGTACTTC.

V usage is TRBV29-1 and J usage is TRBJ2-1, with D unclear. The CDR3 runs to 11 residues. Germline lookup yields CDR1 SQVTM and CDR2 ANQGSEA. The CDR3 nucleotides are TGCAGTACAACCGAGGTTCCTGAGCAGTTCTTC. Encoded protein: CSTTEVPEQFF.

CDR3 sequence: CASSLTRGYLTGNEQFF. CDR3 nucleotide sequence: TGTGCCAGCAGCTTAACCAGGGGCTACCTTACGGGGAATGAGCAGTTCTTC. The chain combines TRBV7-9 with TRBJ2-1, with D tentatively TRBD1 (6 bases). The germline V gene encodes CDR1 SEHNR and CDR2 FQNEAQ (reference sequence). The CDR3 loop spans 17 amino acids. V was clipped by 2 bases and J by 7 bases, with 21 bases between them.

This rearrangement joins TRBV19 to TRBJ2-1; no definite D call. The CDR3 loop spans 13 amino acids. Germline assignment: CDR1 LNHDA and CDR2 SQIVND (reference sequence). The V end lost 0 bases, the J end lost 15 bases, and 15 bases lay between the germline ends. The CDR3 bases are TGTGCCAGTAGTATAGAGTGGCCCAATGTAGGGTTCTTC. Translating gives CASSIEWPNVGFF.

The CDR3 DNA follows: TGCGCCAGCAGCTCGGACAGGGCAGAGACCCAGTACTTC. Amino acid sequence: CASSSDRAETQYF. The chain combines TRBV5-1 with TRBJ2-5; TRBD1 matches 8 bases. Per germline, CDR1 SGHRS and CDR2 YFSETQ. V gave up 3 bases and J gave up 4 bases; unmatched junction bases: 2. This CDR3 spans 13 amino acids.

Comment on this clone: The sample carries other DNA sequences with the same CDR3. The CDR3 region has the DNA TGTGCCAGTAGTGTCCGGACAGGGGACTATGGCTACACCTTC. Translated, it gives CASSVRTGDYGYTF. V and J are TRBV19 and TRBJ1-2; TRBD1 agrees at 9 bases. Looked up from germline, CDR1 is LNHDA and CDR2 is SQIVND (reference sequence). V dropped 5 bases and J dropped 3; count of bases not matched to a gene: 4. The CDR3 is 14 residues long.

V usage is TRBV4-2 and J usage is TRBJ1-2; D not certain. Trimming left V 0 bases short and J 3 bases short, with 14 bases between. This CDR3 spans 16 amino acids. Germline CDR1 is LGHNA and CDR2 is YNFKEQ. The CDR3 DNA reads as TGTGCCAGCAGCCAAGATGGGTCGGATACAGACTATGGCTACACCTTC. Encoded protein: CASSQDGSDTDYGYTF.

The chain is built from TRBV27 and TRBJ1-1; the D is unclear. V dropped 0 bases and J dropped 3 bases, with 5 bases sitting between them. This CDR3 is built from 13 residues. Germline V lookup: CDR1 MNHEY, CDR2 SMNVEV (reference sequence). Here the CDR3 DNA reads TGTGCCAGCAGTTTATCTAGGTACACTGAAGCTTTCTTT. The encoded protein is CASSLSRYTEAFF.

In regard to this clone: This sequence may be a read error, since a much larger clone differs from it by one base. V and J are TRBV28 and TRBJ2-2; 13 bases agree with TRBD2. Germline V CDR1 and CDR2: MDHEN, SYDVKM. This CDR3 is 15 amino acids long. Germline trimming cut 5 bases from V and 4 bases from J; bases unmatched to any gene: 1. CDR3 amino acids: CASSRTSGSTGELFF. The CDR3 nucleotides read TGTGCCAGCAGTCGGACTAGCGGGAGCACCGGGGAGCTGTTTTTT.

The chain employs TRBV30 and TRBJ1-2; TRBD1 is a possible D gene (5 bases). Trimming took 4 bases from V and 7 from J, leaving 16 bases between them. The CDR3 runs 13 residues. In germline, CDR1 is GTSNPN, CDR2 SVGIG (reference sequence). The chain's CDR3 is CAWKGSELTGYTF. Written as DNA, the CDR3 is TGTGCCTGGAAGGGGAGCGAGCTTACTGGCTACACCTTC.

This clone was found once. The rearrangement uses TRBV5-6 and TRBJ1-1; D remains unclear. Deletions cut 4 bases from V and 4 bases from J, with 11 bases between. Germline CDR1 and CDR2: SGHDT and YYEEEE. This CDR3 contains 13 residues. DNA for the CDR3: TGTGCCAGCAGCACCCTCTGGGGCACTGAAGCTTTCTTT. This gives the protein CASSTLWGTEAFF.

The V call is TRBV5-4, the J call TRBJ1-6; maybe TRBD1 (6 bases). The CDR3 consists of 15 residues. Between the trimmed V and J ends, which lost 4 bases and 7 bases, there was a span of 15 bases. Germline V gene data show CDR1 as SGHNT and CDR2 as YYREEE (reference sequence). The CDR3 here is CASSRAGARNSPLHF. CDR3 DNA sequence: TGTGCCAGCAGCCGGGCGGGGGCGAGGAATTCACCCCTCCACTTT. Using reference TRBV5-4 and TRBJ1-6 for the parts outside the CDR3, the full variable domain is ETGVTQSPTHLIKTRGQQVTLRCSSQSGHNTVSWYQQALGQGPQFIFQYYREEENGRGNFPPRFSGLQFPNYSSELNVNALELDDSALYLCASSRAGARNSPLHFGNGTRLTVT.

The V and J genes are TRBV5-1 and TRBJ2-7; no firm D call. V gave up 3 bases and J gave up 3 bases, with 7 bases separating them. The CDR3 runs to 12 residues. Germline lookup yields CDR1 SGHRS and CDR2 YFSETQ. The CDR3 DNA sequence: TGCGCCAGCAGCTCAAACGGCTACGAGCAGTACTTC. It codes for CASSSNGYEQYF.